This section outlines one T cell receptor (beta chain) sequence together with its context. What it recognizes is unknown. The germline V and J ends were trimmed by 4 bases and 1 base, with 16 bases remaining between them. The CDR3 has 16 amino acids. The germline V gene has CDR1 MGHRA and CDR2 YSYEKL. Primers for the PCR totalled 60 Vbeta and 13 Jbeta. The protocol was immunoSEQ multiplex PCR, while the TCRdb copy is restricted to in-frame clones and leaves out a portion. Here the sample spans 65,000 to 95,000 clones, 78% being singletons. The sample belongs to a study of cytomegalovirus exposure and HLA in healthy donors. Findings and limits, study-wide: Productive status was seen about 87% or about 30% of the time for most TCR beta V segments in an earlier analysis. TCR association rates varied by HLA locus in a later analysis, with DRB1 highest and HLA-C lowest.

This sequence was found in a male donor in good health and CMV-seropositive. The V call is TRBV4-1, the J call TRBJ2-5, with D unclear. Sequencing input: PBMCs. Written as DNA, the CDR3 is TGCGCCAGCAGCCCCATAAGATCCGCGGTCCAAGAGACCCAGTACTTC. Translation: CASSPIRSAVQETQYF.